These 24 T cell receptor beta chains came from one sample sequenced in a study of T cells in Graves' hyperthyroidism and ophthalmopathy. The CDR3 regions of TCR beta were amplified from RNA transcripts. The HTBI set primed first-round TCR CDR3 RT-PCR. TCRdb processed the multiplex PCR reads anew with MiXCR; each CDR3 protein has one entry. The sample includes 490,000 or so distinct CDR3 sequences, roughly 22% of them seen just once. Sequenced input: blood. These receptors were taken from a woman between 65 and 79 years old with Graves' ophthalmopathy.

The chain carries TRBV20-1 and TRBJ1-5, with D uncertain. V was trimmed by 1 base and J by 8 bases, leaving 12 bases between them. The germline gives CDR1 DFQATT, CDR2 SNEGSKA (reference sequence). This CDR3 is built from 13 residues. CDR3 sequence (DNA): TGCAGTGCTAGAGCCAGGAGTGGAGAGCCCCAGCATTTT. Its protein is CSARARSGEPQHF.

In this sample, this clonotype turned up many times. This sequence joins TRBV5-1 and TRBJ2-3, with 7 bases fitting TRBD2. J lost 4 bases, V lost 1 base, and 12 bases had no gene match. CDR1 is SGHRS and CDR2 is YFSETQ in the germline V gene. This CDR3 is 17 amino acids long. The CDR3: CASSLLLAGVIPDTQYF. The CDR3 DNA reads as TGCGCCAGCAGCTTGCTGTTGGCGGGAGTCATCCCAGATACGCAGTATTTT. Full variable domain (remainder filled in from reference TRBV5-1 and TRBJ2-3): KAGVTQTPRYLIKTRGQQVTLSCSPISGHRSVSWYQQTPGQGLQFLFEYFSETQRNKGNFPGRFSGRQFSNSRSEMNVSTLELGDSALYLCASSLLLAGVIPDTQYFGPGTRLTVL.

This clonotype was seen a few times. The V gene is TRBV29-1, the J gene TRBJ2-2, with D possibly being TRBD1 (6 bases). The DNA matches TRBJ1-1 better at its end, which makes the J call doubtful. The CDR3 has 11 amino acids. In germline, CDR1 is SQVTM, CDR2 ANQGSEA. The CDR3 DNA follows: TGCAGCGGCGGACAGTCGAGGGGAGCTTTCTTT. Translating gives CSGGQSRGAFF.

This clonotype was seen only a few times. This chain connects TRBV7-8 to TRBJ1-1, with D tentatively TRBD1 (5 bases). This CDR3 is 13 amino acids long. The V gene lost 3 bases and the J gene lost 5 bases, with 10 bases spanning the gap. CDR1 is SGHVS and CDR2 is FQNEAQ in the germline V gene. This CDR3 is CASSLTADTEAFF. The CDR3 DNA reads TGTGCCAGCAGCTTGACAGCGGATACTGAAGCTTTCTTT.

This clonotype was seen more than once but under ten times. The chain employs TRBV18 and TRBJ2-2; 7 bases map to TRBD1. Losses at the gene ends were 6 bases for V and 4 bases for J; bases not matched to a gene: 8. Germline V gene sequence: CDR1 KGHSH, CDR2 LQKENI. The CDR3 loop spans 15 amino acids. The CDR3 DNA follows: TGTGCCAGCTCGCGGACAGGACGTCGCACCGGGGAGCTGTTTTTT. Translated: CASSRTGRRTGELFF.

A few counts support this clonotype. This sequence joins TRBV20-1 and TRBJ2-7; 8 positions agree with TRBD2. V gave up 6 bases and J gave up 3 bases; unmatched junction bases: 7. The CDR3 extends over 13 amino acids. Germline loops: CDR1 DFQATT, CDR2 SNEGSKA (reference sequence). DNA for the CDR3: TGCAGTGCCCGGGGGGGGGGACACTACGAGCAGTACTTC. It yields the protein CSARGGGHYEQYF.

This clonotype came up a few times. CDR3 nucleotides: TGTGCCAGCAGGGGACAGGGGGTAACCGGGGAGCTGTTTTTT. Its protein is CASRGQGVTGELFF. The rearrangement joins TRBV27 to TRBJ2-2; 11 bases line up with TRBD1. V lost 6 bases to trimming and J lost 5 bases; unmatched junction nucleotides: 2. In germline, CDR1 is MNHEY, CDR2 SMNVEV (reference sequence). The CDR3 extends over 14 amino acids.

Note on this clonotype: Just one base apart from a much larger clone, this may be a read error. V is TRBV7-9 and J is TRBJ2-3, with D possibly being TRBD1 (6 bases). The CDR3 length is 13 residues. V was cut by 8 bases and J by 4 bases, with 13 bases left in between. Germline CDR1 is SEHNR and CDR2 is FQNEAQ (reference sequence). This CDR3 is CASGRTGSDTQYF. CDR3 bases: TGTGCCAGCGGGCGTACAGGGTCAGATACGCAGTATTTT.

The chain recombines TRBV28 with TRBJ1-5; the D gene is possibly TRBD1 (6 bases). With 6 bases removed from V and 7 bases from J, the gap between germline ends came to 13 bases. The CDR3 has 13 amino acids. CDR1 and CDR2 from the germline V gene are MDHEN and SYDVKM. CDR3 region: CASRPQGSQPQHF. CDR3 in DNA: TGTGCCAGCAGGCCACAGGGTAGCCAGCCCCAGCATTTT.

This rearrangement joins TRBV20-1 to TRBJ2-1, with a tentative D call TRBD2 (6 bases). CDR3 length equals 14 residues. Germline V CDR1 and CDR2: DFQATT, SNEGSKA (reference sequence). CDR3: CSARVGSGYNEQFF. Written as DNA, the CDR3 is TGCAGCGCCCGGGTGGGTAGCGGTTACAATGAGCAGTTCTTC.

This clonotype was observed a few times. The CDR3 protein is CASSLAGTGNQPQHF. DNA of the CDR3: TGCGCCAGCAGCTTGGCAGGGACTGGCAATCAGCCCCAGCATTTT. This chain uses TRBV5-1 with TRBJ1-5, with a tentative D call TRBD1 (5 bases). The CDR3 runs 15 residues. Trimming stripped 0 bases from V and 2 bases from J, with 9 bases between. The germline V gene has CDR1 SGHRS and CDR2 YFSETQ.

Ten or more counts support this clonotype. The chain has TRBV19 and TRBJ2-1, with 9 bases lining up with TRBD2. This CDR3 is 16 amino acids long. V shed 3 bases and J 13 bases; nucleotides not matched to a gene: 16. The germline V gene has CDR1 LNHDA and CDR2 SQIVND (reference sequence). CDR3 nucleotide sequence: TGTGCCAGTAGTATTATGACTAGCGGAGTCCCCGGTGAACAGTTCTTC. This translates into CASSIMTSGVPGEQFF.

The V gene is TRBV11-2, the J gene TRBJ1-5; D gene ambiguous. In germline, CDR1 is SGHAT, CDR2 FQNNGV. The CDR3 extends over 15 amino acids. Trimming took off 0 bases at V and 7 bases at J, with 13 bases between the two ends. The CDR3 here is CASSLDMGWKQPQHF. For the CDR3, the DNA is TGTGCCAGCAGCTTAGATATGGGTTGGAAGCAGCCCCAGCATTTT.

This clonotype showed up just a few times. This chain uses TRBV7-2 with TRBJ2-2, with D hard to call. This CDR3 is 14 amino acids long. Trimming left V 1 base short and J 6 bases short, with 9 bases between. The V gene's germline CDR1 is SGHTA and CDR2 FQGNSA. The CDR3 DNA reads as TGTGCCAGCAGCTTAGATCCCTTATCCGGGGAGCTGTTTTTT. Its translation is CASSLDPLSGELFF.

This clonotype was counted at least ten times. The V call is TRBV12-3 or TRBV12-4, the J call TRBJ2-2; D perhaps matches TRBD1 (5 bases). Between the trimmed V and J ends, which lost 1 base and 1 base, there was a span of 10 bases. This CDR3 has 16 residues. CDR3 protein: CASSLDVGLNTGELFF. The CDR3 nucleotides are TGTGCCAGCAGTTTAGACGTGGGGCTGAACACCGGGGAGCTGTTTTTT.

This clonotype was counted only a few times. The CDR3 nucleotides read TGTGCCAGCAGTTCGACAGGGGGTTTTAATTCACCCCTCCACTTT. The encoded protein is CASSSTGGFNSPLHF. This sequence joins TRBV28 and TRBJ1-6; 9 bases agree with TRBD1. Losses at the gene ends were 4 bases for V and 6 bases for J; bases not matched to a gene: 4. The CDR3 loop spans 15 amino acids. CDR1 is MDHEN and CDR2 is SYDVKM in the germline V gene.

CDR3 in amino acids: CASSYLSGGGRDTQYF. The CDR3 DNA sequence: TGTGCCAGCAGTTACCTATCAGGAGGGGGCCGGGATACGCAGTATTTT. The gene calls are TRBV6-9 and TRBJ2-3, with D tentatively TRBD1 (7 bases). Trimming shortened V by 3 bases and J by 6 bases, and 19 bases separated the two germline ends. The CDR3 is made up of 16 amino acids. Germline CDR1 is MNHGY and CDR2 is SVAAGI.

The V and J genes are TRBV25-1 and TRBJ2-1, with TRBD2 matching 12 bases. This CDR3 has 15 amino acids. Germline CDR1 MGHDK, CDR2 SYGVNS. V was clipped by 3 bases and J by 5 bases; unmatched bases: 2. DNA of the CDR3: TGTGCCAGCAGTGAGACTAGCGGGAGTGACAATGAGCAGTTCTTC. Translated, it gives CASSETSGSDNEQFF.

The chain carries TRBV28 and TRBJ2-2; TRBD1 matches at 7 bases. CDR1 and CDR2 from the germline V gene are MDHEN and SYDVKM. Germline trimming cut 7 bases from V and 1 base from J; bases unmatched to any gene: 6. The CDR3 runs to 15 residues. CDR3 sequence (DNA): TGTGCCAGCAAAGGGACAGCTTTGAACACCGGGGAGCTGTTTTTT. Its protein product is CASKGTALNTGELFF. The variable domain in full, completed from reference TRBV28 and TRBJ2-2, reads DVKVTQSSRYLVKRTGEKVFLECVQDMDHENMFWYRQDPGLGLRLIYFSYDVKMKEKGDIPEGYSVSREKKERFSLILESASTNQTSMYLCASKGTALNTGELFFGEGSRLTVL.

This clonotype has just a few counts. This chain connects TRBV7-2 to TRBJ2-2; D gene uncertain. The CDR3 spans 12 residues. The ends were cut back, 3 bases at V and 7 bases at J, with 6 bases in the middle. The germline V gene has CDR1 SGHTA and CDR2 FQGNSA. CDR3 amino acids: CASSLIDGELFF. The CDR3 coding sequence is TGTGCCAGCAGCTTGATTGACGGGGAGCTGTTTTTT.

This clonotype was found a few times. Here the CDR3 DNA reads TGTGCCAGCAGGACAGGGGTGGGCACTGAAGCTTTCTTT. Amino acid sequence: CASRTGVGTEAFF. The chain links TRBV6-1 to TRBJ1-1, with 8 nucleotides matching TRBD1. V trimming: 6 bases; J trimming: 4 bases; junction bases outside the gene matches: 4. Germline V gene sequence: CDR1 MNHNS, CDR2 SASEGT. This CDR3 has 13 residues.

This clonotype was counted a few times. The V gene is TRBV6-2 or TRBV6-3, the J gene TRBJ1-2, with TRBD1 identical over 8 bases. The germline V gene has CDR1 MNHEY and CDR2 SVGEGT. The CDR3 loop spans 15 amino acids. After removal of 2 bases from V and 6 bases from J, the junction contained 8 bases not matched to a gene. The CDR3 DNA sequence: TGTGCCAGCAGTTACCTTCGGACAGGGCTTAATGGCTACACCTTC. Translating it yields CASSYLRTGLNGYTF.

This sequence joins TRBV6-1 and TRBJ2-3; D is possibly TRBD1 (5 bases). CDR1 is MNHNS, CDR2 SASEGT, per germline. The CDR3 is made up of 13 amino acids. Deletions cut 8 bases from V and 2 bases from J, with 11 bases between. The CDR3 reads CASDPGPTDTQYF. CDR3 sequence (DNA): TGTGCCAGCGATCCAGGGCCCACAGATACGCAGTATTTT.

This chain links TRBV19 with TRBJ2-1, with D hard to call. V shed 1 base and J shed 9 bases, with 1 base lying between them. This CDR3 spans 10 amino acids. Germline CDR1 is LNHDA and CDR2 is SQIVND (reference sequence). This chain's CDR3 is CASSIGEQFF. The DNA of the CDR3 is TGTGCCAGTAGTATAGGTGAGCAGTTCTTC. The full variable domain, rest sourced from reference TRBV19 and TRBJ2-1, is DGGITQSPKYLFRKEGQNVTLSCEQNLNHDAMYWYRQDPGQGLRLIYYSQIVNDFQKGDIAEGYSVSREKKESFPLTVTSAQKNPTAFYLCASSIGEQFFGPGTRLTVL.